The rows below give T cell receptor beta chains drawn from one sample of a study of T cell responses to AZD1222 COVID-19 vaccine. Assay: immunoSEQ multiplex PCR; the TCRdb copy retains only in-frame clones and omits some. The table has about 100,000 clones, 80% to 95% seen once; the top ten hold 1.7%. The sequences come from peripheral blood, collected on day 0 of AZD1222 vaccination. These TCRs come from an adult in good health. Each CDR3 is given with its conserved first and last residue. Fields, in order: D gene, V gene, clone size, J gene, CDR3 DNA, CDR3 protein. A D gene is named only where the DNA matches it firmly. A row's size may be missing; if present it is once, few, many or a size class.

D gene: TRBD1
V gene: TRBV7-2
clone size: -
J gene: TRBJ2-1
CDR3 DNA: TGTGCCAGCAGCTTAGAGGGACAGGGGTACAATGAGCAGTTCTTC
CDR3 protein: CASSLEGQGYNEQFF

D gene: TRBD2
V gene: TRBV13
clone size: -
J gene: TRBJ2-5
CDR3 DNA: TGTGCCAGCAGCCAACTAGTGAGCGGGAGGGCACAAGAGACCCAGTACTTC
CDR3 protein: CASSQLVSGRAQETQYF

D gene: -
V gene: TRBV5-1
clone size: once
J gene: TRBJ2-2
CDR3 DNA: TGCGCCAGCAGCCCGGGACTCCTTGAGGGGGAGCTGTTTTTT
CDR3 protein: CASSPGLLEGELFF

D gene: TRBD1
V gene: TRBV6-6
clone size: -
J gene: TRBJ1-5
CDR3 DNA: TGTGCCAGCAGGGACAGGGGGCGCGGGGTTCAGCCCCAGCATTTT
CDR3 protein: CASRDRGRGVQPQHF

D gene: -
V gene: TRBV15
clone size: -
J gene: TRBJ1-4
CDR3 DNA: TGTGCCACCAGCAGAGAGCAGGGTAATGAAAAACTGTTTTTT
CDR3 protein: CATSREQGNEKLFF

D gene: -
V gene: TRBV15
clone size: -
J gene: TRBJ1-1
CDR3 DNA: TGTGCCACCAGCAGAGATCATTGGGGCGTAGGTACTGAAGCTTTCTTT
CDR3 protein: CATSRDHWGVGTEAFF

D gene: TRBD1
V gene: TRBV15
clone size: -
J gene: TRBJ2-7
CDR3 DNA: TGTGCCACCAGCAGAGGTGGACAGGGCTACGAGCAGTACTTC
CDR3 protein: CATSRGGQGYEQYF

D gene: -
V gene: TRBV28
clone size: -
J gene: TRBJ2-4
CDR3 DNA: TGTGCCCTCCACTTGGGGGCCAAAAACATTCAGTACTTC
CDR3 protein: CALHLGAKNIQYF

D gene: TRBD1
V gene: TRBV7-9
clone size: -
J gene: TRBJ1-6
CDR3 DNA: TGTGCCAGCAGCCAGATAACAGGGGGCGGATCACCCCTCCACTTT
CDR3 protein: CASSQITGGGSPLHF

D gene: -
V gene: TRBV9
clone size: -
J gene: TRBJ2-3
CDR3 DNA: TGTGCCAGCAGCGTAGACCCCACAAATACGCAGTATTTT
CDR3 protein: CASSVDPTNTQYF

D gene: TRBD1
V gene: TRBV5-1
clone size: -
J gene: TRBJ2-1
CDR3 DNA: TGCGCCAGCAGCAAGGACAGGGGTAATTTAAATGAGCAGTTCTTC
CDR3 protein: CASSKDRGNLNEQFF

D gene: -
V gene: TRBV5-1
clone size: -
J gene: TRBJ2-7
CDR3 DNA: TGCGCCAGCCGGTCCCCGAGGGACGGGAAGAGCTCCTACGAGCAGTACTTC
CDR3 protein: CASRSPRDGKSSYEQYF

D gene: TRBD1
V gene: TRBV29-1
clone size: -
J gene: TRBJ2-1
CDR3 DNA: TGCAGCGATACCGGGACAGGGGACAATGAGCAGTTCTTC
CDR3 protein: CSDTGTGDNEQFF

D gene: -
V gene: TRBV6-5
clone size: -
J gene: TRBJ1-6
CDR3 DNA: TGTGCCAGCAGTTACCCCCGAGGGGGGGAGAATTCACCCCTCCACTTT
CDR3 protein: CASSYPRGGENSPLHF

D gene: -
V gene: TRBV25-1
clone size: -
J gene: TRBJ2-3
CDR3 DNA: TGTGCCAGCAGTGCCAGGCGCGATACGCAGTATTTT
CDR3 protein: CASSARRDTQYF

D gene: -
V gene: TRBV7-9
clone size: -
J gene: TRBJ1-6
CDR3 DNA: TGTGCCAGCAGCCCAGGCGACGGTGACTATAATTCACCCCTCCACTTT
CDR3 protein: CASSPGDGDYNSPLHF

D gene: TRBD1
V gene: TRBV27
clone size: -
J gene: TRBJ1-5
CDR3 DNA: TGTGCCAGCAGTTCCGGGACAGGCGGGGATAGCAATCAGCCCCAGCATTTT
CDR3 protein: CASSSGTGGDSNQPQHF